This TCR beta chain was observed in a study of T-cell memory formation after mild COVID-19. Study results and caveats: Largely, contracting CD4+ clones fell within CM and EM, and contracting CD8+ clones within EMRA.

Germline V gene data show CDR1 as ENHRY and CDR2 as SYGVKD. CDR3 length: 13 residues. Trimming shortened V by 2 bases and J by 2 bases, and 7 bases separated the two germline ends. There are a few counts of this clonotype. Its antigen is unknown. MiXCR, applied by TCRdb to the 5' RACE reads, yields one record per CDR3 protein. The table lists about 260,000 distinct CDR3 sequences, over 15% of them singletons, with more than 20% in the top ten. The specimen sequenced was PBMCs or a T cell subset sorted from them (not recorded which). This TCR was sampled from a man aged 18 to 29 who had mild COVID-19 (a few samples of this study predate the infection). Cell type and time point are not known. J is TRBJ2-7 and V is TRBV10-3; possibly TRBD1 for D (5 bases). The CDR3 DNA is TGTGCCATCAGTGAGGAGACAGCCTACGAGCAGTACTTC. Its translation: CAISEETAYEQYF.